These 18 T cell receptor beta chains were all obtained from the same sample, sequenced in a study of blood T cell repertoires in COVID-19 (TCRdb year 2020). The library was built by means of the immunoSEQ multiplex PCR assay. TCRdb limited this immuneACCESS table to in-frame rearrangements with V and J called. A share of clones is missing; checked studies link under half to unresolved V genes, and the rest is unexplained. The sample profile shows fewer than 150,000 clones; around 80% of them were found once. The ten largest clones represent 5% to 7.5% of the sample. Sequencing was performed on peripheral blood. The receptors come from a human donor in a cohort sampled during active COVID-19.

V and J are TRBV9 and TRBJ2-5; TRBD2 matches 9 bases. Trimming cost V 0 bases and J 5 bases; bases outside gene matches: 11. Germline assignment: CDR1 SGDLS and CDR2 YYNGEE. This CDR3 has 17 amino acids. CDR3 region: CASSVGTRRGGEETQYF. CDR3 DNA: TGTGCCAGCAGCGTAGGAACGCGGCGGGGGGGCGAGGAGACCCAGTACTTC.

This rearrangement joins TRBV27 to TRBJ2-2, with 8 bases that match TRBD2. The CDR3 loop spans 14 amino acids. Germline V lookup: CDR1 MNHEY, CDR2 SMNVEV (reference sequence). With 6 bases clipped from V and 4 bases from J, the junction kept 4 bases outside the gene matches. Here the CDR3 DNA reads TGTGCCAGCAGGGGACTAGGACCCACCGGGGAGCTGTTTTTT. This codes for CASRGLGPTGELFF.

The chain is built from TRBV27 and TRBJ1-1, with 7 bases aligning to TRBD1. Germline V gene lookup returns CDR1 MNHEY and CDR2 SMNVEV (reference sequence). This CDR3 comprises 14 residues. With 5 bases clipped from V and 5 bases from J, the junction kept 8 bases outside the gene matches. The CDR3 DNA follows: TGTGCCAGCAGTCCTAACAGGGGTGGGACTGAAGCTTTCTTT. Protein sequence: CASSPNRGGTEAFF.

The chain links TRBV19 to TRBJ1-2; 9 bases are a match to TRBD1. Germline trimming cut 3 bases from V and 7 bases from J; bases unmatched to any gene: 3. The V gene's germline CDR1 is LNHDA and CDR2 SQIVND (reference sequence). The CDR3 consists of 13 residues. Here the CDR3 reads CASSIGQGPGYTF. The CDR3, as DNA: TGTGCCAGTAGTATCGGACAGGGGCCTGGCTACACCTTC.

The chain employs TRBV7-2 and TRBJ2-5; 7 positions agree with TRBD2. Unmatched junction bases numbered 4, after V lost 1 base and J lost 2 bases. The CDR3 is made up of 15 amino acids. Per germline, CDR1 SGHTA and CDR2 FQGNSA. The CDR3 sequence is CASSLVGGPQETQYF. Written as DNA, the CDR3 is TGTGCCAGCAGCTTAGTGGGAGGGCCGCAAGAGACCCAGTACTTC.

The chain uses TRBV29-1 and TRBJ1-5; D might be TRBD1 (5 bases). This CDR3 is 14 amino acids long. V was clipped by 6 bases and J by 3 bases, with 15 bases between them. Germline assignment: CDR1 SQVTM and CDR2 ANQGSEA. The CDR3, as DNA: TGCAGCGTCCAAGGGGAAGGGAACAATCAGCCCCAGCATTTT. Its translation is CSVQGEGNNQPQHF.

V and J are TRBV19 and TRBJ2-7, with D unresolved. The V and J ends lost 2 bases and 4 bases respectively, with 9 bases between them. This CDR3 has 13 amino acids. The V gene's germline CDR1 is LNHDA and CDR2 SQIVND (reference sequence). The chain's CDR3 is CASSISQPYEQYF. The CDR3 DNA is TGTGCCAGTAGTATATCACAGCCATACGAGCAGTACTTC.

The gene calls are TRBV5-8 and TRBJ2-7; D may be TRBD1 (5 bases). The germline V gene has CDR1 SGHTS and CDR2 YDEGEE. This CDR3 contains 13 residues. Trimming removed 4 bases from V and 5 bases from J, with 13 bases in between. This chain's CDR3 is CASSLGRVNEQYF. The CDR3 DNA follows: TGTGCCAGCAGCCTGGGCAGGGTGAACGAGCAGTACTTC.

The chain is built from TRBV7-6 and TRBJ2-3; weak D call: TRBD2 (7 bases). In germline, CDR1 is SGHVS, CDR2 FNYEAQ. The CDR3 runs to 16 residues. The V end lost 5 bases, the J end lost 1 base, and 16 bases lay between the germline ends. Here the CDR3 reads CASSPLTGGRTDTQYF. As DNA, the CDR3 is TGTGCCAGCAGCCCCCTTACGGGGGGCCGCACAGATACGCAGTATTTT.

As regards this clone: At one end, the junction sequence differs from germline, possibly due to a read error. Here the CDR3 reads CASSFSGTDTGELFF. DNA of the CDR3: TGTGCTAGCAGCTTTAGCGGGACGGACACCGGGGAGCTGTTTTTT. The chain couples TRBV7-7 to TRBJ2-2; 8 bases line up with TRBD2. This CDR3 contains 15 residues. Germline V gene lookup returns CDR1 SSHAT and CDR2 FNYEAQ (reference sequence).

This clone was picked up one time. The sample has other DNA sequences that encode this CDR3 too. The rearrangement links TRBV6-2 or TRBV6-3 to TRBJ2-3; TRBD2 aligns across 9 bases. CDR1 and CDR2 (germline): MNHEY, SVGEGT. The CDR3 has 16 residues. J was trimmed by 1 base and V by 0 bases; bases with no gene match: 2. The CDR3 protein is CASSYSSGGGTDTQYF. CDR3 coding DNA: TGTGCCAGCAGTTACTCTAGCGGGGGAGGCACAGATACGCAGTATTTT.

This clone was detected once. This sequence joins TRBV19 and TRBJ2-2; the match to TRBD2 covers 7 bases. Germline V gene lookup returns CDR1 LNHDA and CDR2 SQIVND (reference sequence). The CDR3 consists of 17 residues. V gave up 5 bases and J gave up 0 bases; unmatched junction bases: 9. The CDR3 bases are TGTGCCAGTAGTCTCTCAGCGGGGTTTACGAACACCGGGGAGCTGTTTTTT. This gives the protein CASSLSAGFTNTGELFF.

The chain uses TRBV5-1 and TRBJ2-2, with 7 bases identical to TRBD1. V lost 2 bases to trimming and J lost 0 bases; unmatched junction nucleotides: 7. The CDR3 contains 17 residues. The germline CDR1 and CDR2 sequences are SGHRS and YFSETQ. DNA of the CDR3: TGCGCCAGCAGCTTACAGGGGTCCACTACGAACACCGGGGAGCTGTTTTTT. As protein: CASSLQGSTTNTGELFF. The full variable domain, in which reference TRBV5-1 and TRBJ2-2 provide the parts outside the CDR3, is KAGVTQTPRYLIKTRGQQVTLSCSPISGHRSVSWYQQTPGQGLQFLFEYFSETQRNKGNFPGRFSGRQFSNSRSEMNVSTLELGDSALYLCASSLQGSTTNTGELFFGEGSRLTVL.

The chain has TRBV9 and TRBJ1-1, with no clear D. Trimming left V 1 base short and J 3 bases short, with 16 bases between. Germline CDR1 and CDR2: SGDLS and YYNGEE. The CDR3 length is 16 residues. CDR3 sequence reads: CASSVSVWGEDTEAFF. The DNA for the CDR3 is TGTGCCAGCAGCGTAAGTGTTTGGGGAGAGGACACTGAAGCTTTCTTT.

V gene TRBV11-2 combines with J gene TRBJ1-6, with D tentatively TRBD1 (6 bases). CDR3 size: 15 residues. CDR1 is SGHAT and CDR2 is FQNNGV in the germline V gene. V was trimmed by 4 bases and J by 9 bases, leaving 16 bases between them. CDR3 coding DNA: TGTGCCAGCAGCTCGTCGGGGCAGGGGACTTCACCCCTCCACTTT. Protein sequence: CASSSSGQGTSPLHF.

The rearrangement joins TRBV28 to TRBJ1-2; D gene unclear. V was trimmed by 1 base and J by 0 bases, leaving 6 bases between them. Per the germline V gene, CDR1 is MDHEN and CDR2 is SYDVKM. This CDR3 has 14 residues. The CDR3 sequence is CASSLFGTNYGYTF. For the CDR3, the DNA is TGTGCCAGCAGTTTATTCGGGACTAACTATGGCTACACCTTC.

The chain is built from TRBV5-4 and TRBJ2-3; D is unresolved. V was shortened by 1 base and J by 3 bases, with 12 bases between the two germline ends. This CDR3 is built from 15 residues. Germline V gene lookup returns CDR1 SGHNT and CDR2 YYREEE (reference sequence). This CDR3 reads CASSLPGRLTDTQYF. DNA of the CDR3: TGTGCCAGCAGCTTGCCCGGCAGACTGACAGATACGCAGTATTTT. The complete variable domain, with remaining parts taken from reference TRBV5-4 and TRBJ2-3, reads ETGVTQSPTHLIKTRGQQVTLRCSSQSGHNTVSWYQQALGQGPQFIFQYYREEENGRGNFPPRFSGLQFPNYSSELNVNALELDDSALYLCASSLPGRLTDTQYFGPGTRLTVL.

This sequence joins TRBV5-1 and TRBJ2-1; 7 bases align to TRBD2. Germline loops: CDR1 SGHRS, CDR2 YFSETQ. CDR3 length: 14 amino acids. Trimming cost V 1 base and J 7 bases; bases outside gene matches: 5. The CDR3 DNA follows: TGCGCCAGCAGCTTGCTTCAGGGAGGGAATGAGCAGTTCTTC. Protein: CASSLLQGGNEQFF.